This is a list of T cell receptor beta chains from one sample in a study of blood T cell repertoires in COVID-19. Clones were read by immunoSEQ multiplex PCR, and TCRdb kept only the in-frame ones, dropping some. This sample has around 100,000 clones, with around 80% found just once. The sequencing sample was made of peripheral blood. These receptor sequences come from a man aged 60-69 years with active or convalescent COVID-19. Each CDR3 is given with its conserved first and last residue. A D gene is named only where the DNA matches it firmly. Size is omitted from some rows. Given values are once, few, many or a class for expanded clones.

len	abundance	d_gene	j_gene	v_gene	CDR3aa
14	-	-	TRBJ1-2	TRBV5-1	CASSSGDNRPGYTF
13	once	-	TRBJ1-1	TRBV15	CATSPGRHTEAFF
13	-	-	TRBJ1-5	TRBV18	CASSPDRHQPQHF
14	-	TRBD2	TRBJ2-2	TRBV11-2	CASSELAGGGELFF
14	-	TRBD1	TRBJ2-1	TRBV18	CASSPRDRNNEQFF
16	-	-	TRBJ1-2	TRBV3-1/TRBV3-2	CASSQDLTQAFYGYTF
15	-	TRBD2	TRBJ2-3	TRBV19	CASSPGGSTADTQYF
14	-	-	TRBJ1-1	TRBV6-5	CASRYSDRGTEAFF
16	-	-	TRBJ1-1	TRBV7-2	CASSYLPDSANTEAFF
14	-	-	TRBJ2-3	TRBV29-1	CSVRGGFRTDTQYF
15	-	TRBD1	TRBJ1-5	TRBV30	CAWSPGQGRNQPQHF
15	-	-	TRBJ2-7	TRBV27	CASTPNLGARYEQYF
14	-	-	TRBJ2-7	TRBV23-1	CASSKGGPRYEQYF
11	-	-	TRBJ2-2	TRBV27	CASKGGRELFF
17	-	TRBD1	TRBJ1-6	TRBV7-8	CASSPGTGGSVNSPLHF
16	-	-	TRBJ2-1	TRBV9	CARSVGGGGSYNEQFF
14	-	-	TRBJ1-4	TRBV4-1	CASSQDQVNEKLFF
15	-	TRBD1	TRBJ2-2	TRBV7-2	CASSLTGVNTGELFF
13	-	TRBD1	TRBJ1-2	TRBV19	CASSIPDRYGYTF